The T cell receptor (beta chain) under discussion was sequenced for a study of blood T cells in healthy people across ages. Study background: Every two T cells gave about one barcoded beta molecule via template switching.

This clonotype was seen repeatedly, ten times or more. The V end lost 2 bases, the J end lost 0 bases, and 11 bases lay between the germline ends. The CDR3 is made up of 16 amino acids. Alongside a J-beta primer mix, a sample-barcoded 5' primer served in a second PCR lasting roughly 7 to 11 cycles. TCRdb independently ran MiXCR on the 5' RACE reads; one entry per CDR3 protein. The profile covers about 930,000 distinct CDR3 sequences, with under 35% appearing a single time and approximately 10% taken by the ten largest. These data also featured in a second study, about T cells of mothers and their children. That source adds: The study sampled a few healthy Caucasian mothers and their six children.

This sequence was found in a woman in her thirties or forties in good health. Material: blood. This rearrangement joins TRBV12-3 or TRBV12-4 to TRBJ2-4, with D tentatively TRBD1 (5 bases). The CDR3 nucleotides read TGTGCCAGCAGTTTATCGGCAGGGTTAGCCAAAAACATTCAGTACTTC. Translating gives CASSLSAGLAKNIQYF.